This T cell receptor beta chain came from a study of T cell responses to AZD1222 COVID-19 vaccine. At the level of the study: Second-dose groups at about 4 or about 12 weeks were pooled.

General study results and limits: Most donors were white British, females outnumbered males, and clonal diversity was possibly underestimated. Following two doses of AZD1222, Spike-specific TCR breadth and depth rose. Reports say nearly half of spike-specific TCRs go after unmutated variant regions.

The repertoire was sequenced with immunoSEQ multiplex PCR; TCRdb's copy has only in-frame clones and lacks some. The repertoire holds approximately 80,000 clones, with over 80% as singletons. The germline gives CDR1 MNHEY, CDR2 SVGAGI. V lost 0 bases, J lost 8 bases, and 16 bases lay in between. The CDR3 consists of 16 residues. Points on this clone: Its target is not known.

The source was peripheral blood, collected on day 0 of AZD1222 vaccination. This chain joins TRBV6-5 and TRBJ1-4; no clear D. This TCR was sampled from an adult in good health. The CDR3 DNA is TGTGCCAGCAGTTACTCGCAGGATTGGTTCGGGGAAAAACTGTTTTTT. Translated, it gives CASSYSQDWFGEKLFF.